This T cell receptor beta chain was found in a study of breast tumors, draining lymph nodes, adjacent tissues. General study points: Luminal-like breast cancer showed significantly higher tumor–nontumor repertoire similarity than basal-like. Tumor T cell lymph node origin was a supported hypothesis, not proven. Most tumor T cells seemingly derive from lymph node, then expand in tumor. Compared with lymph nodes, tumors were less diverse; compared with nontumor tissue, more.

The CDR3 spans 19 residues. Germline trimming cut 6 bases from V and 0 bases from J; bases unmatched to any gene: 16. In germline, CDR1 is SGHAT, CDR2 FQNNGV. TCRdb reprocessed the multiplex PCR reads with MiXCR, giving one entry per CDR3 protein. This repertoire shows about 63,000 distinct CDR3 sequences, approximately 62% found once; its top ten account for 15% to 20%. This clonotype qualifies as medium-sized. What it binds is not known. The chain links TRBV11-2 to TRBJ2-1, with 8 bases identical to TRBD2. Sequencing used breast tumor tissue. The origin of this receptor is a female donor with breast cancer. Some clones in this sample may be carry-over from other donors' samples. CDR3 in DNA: TGTGCCAGCAGTCGAAGGACTAGCTCGTACGGAATCTCCTACAATGAGCAGTTCTTC. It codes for CASSRRTSSYGISYNEQFF. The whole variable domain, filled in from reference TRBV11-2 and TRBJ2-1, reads EAGVAQSPRYKIIEKRQSVAFWCNPISGHATLYWYQQILGQGPKLLIQFQNNGVVDDSQLPKDRFSAERLKGVDSTLKIQPAKLEDSAVYLCASSRRTSSYGISYNEQFFGPGTRLTVL.